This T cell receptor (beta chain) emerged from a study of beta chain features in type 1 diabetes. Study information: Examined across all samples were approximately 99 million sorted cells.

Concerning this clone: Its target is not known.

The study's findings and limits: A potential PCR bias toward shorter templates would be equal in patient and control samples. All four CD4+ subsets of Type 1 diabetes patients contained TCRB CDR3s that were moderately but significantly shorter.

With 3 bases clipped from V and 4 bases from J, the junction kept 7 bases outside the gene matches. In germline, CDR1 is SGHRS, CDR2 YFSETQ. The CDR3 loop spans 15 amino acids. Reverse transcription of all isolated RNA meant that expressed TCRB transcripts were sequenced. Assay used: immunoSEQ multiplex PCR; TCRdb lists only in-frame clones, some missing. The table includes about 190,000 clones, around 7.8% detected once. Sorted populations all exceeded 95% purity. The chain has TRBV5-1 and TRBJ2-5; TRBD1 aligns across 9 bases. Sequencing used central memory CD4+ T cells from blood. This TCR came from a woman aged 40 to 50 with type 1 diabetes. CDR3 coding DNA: TGCGCCAGCAGCTGGGGACAGGGAGGAAGAGAGACCCAGTACTTC. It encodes CASSWGQGGRETQYF. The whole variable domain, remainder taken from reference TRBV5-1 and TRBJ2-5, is KAGVTQTPRYLIKTRGQQVTLSCSPISGHRSVSWYQQTPGQGLQFLFEYFSETQRNKGNFPGRFSGRQFSNSRSEMNVSTLELGDSALYLCASSWGQGGRETQYFGPGTRLLVL.